The 9 T cell receptor beta chains reported below all come from one sample, sequenced in a study of T cells after somatic rescue of genetic block. The data were produced by immunoSEQ multiplex PCR, yet TCRdb's version contains in-frame clones alone and is incomplete. This repertoire shows about 12,000 clones, 60% to 75% found once; its top ten account for 15% to 20%. Sequencing was done on a sample of peripheral blood mononuclear cells (PBMCs). These receptors originate from a boy aged 10-17 years.

V is TRBV5-5 and J is TRBJ2-3, with D uncertain. This CDR3 region has 16 residues. The germline V gene has CDR1 SGHKS and CDR2 YYEKEE (reference sequence). With 4 bases removed from V and 0 bases from J, the gap between germline ends came to 15 bases. DNA for the CDR3: TGTGCCAGCAGCCCTCGTTTAGGAATGAGCACAGATACGCAGTATTTT. Amino acids: CASSPRLGMSTDTQYF.

The rearrangement uses TRBV7-2 and TRBJ2-5; D gene uncertain. The CDR3 loop spans 15 amino acids. The V gene lost 3 bases and the J gene lost 0 bases, with 11 bases spanning the gap. Germline-derived CDR1 and CDR2 are SGHTA and FQGNSA. The CDR3 protein is CASSLIARYQETQYF. In DNA, the CDR3 is TGTGCCAGCAGCTTGATCGCCAGGTACCAAGAGACCCAGTACTTC. The full variable domain, rest sourced from reference TRBV7-2 and TRBJ2-5, is GAGVSQSPSNKVTEKGKDVELRCDPISGHTALYWYRQSLGQGLEFLIYFQGNSAPDKSGLPSDRFSAERTGGSVSTLTIQRTQQEDSAVYLCASSLIARYQETQYFGPGTRLLVL.

The chain links TRBV6-6 to TRBJ1-5; no firm D call. With 0 bases removed from V and 3 bases from J, the gap between germline ends came to 9 bases. The CDR3 extends over 15 amino acids. Germline-derived CDR1 and CDR2 are MNHNY and SVGAGI (reference sequence). Here the CDR3 DNA reads TGTGCCAGCAGTTACTCTCCAGGACCCAATCAGCCCCAGCATTTT. As protein: CASSYSPGPNQPQHF.

The J gene is TRBJ1-4, the V gene TRBV5-1; a possible D gene is TRBD1 (5 bases). In germline, CDR1 is SGHRS, CDR2 YFSETQ. The CDR3 loop spans 14 amino acids. V lost 4 bases and J 3 bases, leaving 10 bases between the germline ends. The CDR3 nucleotides read TGCGCCAGCAGCCCCCAGGGTGCTAATGAAAAACTGTTTTTT. This encodes CASSPQGANEKLFF.

V gene TRBV10-3 combines with J gene TRBJ1-1; TRBD1 agrees at 7 bases. Germline V gene lookup returns CDR1 ENHRY and CDR2 SYGVKD. The CDR3 is made up of 14 amino acids. V lost 3 bases and J lost 5; bases outside the gene matches: 6. Written as DNA, the CDR3 is TGTGCCATCAGTGATGGGACAGTCAAAACTGAAGCTTTCTTT. Translation: CAISDGTVKTEAFF.

The rearrangement links TRBV7-9 to TRBJ2-5; no firm D call. Judging by the DNA end, TRBJ2-7 fits better; the J call may be wrong. The CDR3 runs 14 residues. CDR1 and CDR2 from the germline V gene are SEHNR and FQNEAQ (reference sequence). As DNA, the CDR3 is TGTGCCAGCAGCTTTAGTTGGGGAAAGGGCGAGCAGTACTTC. It specifies CASSFSWGKGEQYF.

This chain links TRBV6-1 with TRBJ2-7, with D maybe TRBD1 (5 bases). Germline lookup yields CDR1 MNHNS and CDR2 SASEGT. The V end was cut by 6 bases, the J end by 5 bases, with 11 bases between. There are 12 residues in the CDR3. The CDR3 sequence: CASRKQVDEQYF. CDR3 nucleotide sequence: TGTGCCAGCAGAAAACAGGTGGACGAGCAGTACTTC.

This clone was detected only a few times. The CDR3 nucleotides are TGTGCCAGCAGGCCTGGCGGGGTCAGGTCCTACGAGCAGTACTTC. Translating gives CASRPGGVRSYEQYF. The chain links TRBV27 to TRBJ2-7; the D gene is possibly TRBD2 (6 bases). The germline gives CDR1 MNHEY, CDR2 SMNVEV (reference sequence). The CDR3 spans 15 residues. V lost 6 bases to trimming and J lost 1 base, with 16 bases between them.

This clone is medium-sized by share. The chain uses TRBV7-9 and TRBJ1-2; D unclear. Looked up from germline, CDR1 is SEHNR and CDR2 is FQNEAQ (reference sequence). Deletions cut 0 bases from V and 12 bases from J, with 8 bases between. This CDR3 spans 11 amino acids. The CDR3: CASSLADLDTF. CDR3 nucleotide sequence: TGTGCCAGCAGCTTAGCGGACCTAGACACCTTC.